Ten or more counts support the clone carrying this T cell receptor beta chain. Its antigen is undetermined. This sample stems from a study of neurological immune-mediated disorders. Findings and limits, study-wide: The most TCR clonal expansion was seen in HTLV-1-associated myelopathy, and the least was seen in multiple sclerosis, which fell below healthy controls. No CDR3 amino acid sequences recurred among expanded clones across subjects, suggesting private repertoires in all groups.

Trimming took 6 bases from V and 4 from J; bases not matched to a gene: 5. This CDR3 spans 13 amino acids. The germline CDR1 and CDR2 sequences are DFQATT and SNEGSKA (reference sequence). The authors made cDNA by 5'RACE with 10-nucleotide random UMIs. Via MiXCR, TCRdb re-called the 5' RACE reads, giving one row per CDR3 protein. Of about 120,000 distinct CDR3 sequences in the sample, roughly 3.1% were seen once. Unsorted libraries were derived from 2 million PBMCs stored at -80 C. The V call is TRBV20-1, the J call TRBJ2-4, with 8 nucleotides matching TRBD2. The sample consisted of PBMCs. This TCR was sampled from a woman aged 25 to 39 with multiple sclerosis. The CDR3 loop is CSAPGGGKNIQYF. CDR3 DNA sequence: TGCAGTGCGCCCGGGGGGGGTAAAAACATTCAGTACTTC.